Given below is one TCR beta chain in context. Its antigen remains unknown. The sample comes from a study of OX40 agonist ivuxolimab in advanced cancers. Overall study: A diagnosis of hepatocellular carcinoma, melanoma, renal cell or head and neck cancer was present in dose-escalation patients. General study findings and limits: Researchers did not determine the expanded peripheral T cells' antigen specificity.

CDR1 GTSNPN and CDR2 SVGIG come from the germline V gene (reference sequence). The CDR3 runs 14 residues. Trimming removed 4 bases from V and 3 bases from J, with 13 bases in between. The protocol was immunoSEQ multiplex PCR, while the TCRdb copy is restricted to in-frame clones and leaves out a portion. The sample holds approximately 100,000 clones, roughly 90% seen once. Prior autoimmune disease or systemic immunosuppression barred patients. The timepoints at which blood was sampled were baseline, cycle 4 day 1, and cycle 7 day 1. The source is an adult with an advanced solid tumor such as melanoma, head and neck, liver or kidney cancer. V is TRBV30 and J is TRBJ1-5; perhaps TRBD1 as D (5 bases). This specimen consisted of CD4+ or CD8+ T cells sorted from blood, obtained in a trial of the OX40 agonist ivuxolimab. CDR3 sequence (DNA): TGTGCCTGGAATCTCGGGACCCTCAATCAGCCCCAGCATTTT. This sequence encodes CAWNLGTLNQPQHF. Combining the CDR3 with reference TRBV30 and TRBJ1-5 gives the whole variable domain SQTIHQWPATLVQPVGSPLSLECTVEGTSNPNLYWYRQAAGRGLQLLFYSVGIGQISSEVPQNLSASRPQDRQFILSSKKLLLSDSGFYLCAWNLGTLNQPQHFGDGTRLSIL.